This T cell receptor beta chain came from a study of OX40 agonist ivuxolimab in advanced cancers. A remark on this clone: Its antigen is undetermined.

General study points: Determination of antigen specificity was not performed for the expanded peripheral T cells. Doses of 0.1 to 3.0 mg/kg were accompanied by clonal expansion of CD4+ and CD8+ blood T cells by week 6. Expanded clones were, on average, more numerous among CD8+ T cells than CD4+.

Germline CDR1 and CDR2: MNHEY and SMNVEV (reference sequence). V lost 6 bases to trimming and J lost 2 bases, with 18 bases between them. The CDR3 contains 16 residues. Profiled with immunoSEQ multiplex PCR; TCRdb holds only in-frame clones, not every one. The table includes 70,000 or so clones, 75% to 90% detected once. The TCR was taken from an adult with an advanced solid tumor such as melanoma, head and neck, liver or kidney cancer. The material was CD4+ or CD8+ T cells sorted from blood, obtained in a trial of the OX40 agonist ivuxolimab. V is TRBV27 and J is TRBJ2-3; no clear D. DNA of the CDR3: TGTGCCAGCAGCCAGGACCCCTGGCCACTCACAGATACGCAGTATTTT. Translating it yields CASSQDPWPLTDTQYF.